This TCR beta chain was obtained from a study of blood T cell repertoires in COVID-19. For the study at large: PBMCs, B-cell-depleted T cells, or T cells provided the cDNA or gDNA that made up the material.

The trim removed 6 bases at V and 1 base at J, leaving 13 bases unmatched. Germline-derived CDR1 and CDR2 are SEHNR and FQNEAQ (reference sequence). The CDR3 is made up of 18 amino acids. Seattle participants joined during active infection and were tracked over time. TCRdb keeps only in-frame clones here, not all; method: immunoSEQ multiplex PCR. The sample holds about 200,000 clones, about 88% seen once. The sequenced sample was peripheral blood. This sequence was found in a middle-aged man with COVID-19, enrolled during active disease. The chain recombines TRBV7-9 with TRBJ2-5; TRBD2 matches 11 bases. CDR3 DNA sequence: TGTGCCAGCAGGGATTTAACTAGCGGGAGTTTTGGCCAAGAGACCCAGTACTTC. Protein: CASRDLTSGSFGQETQYF.